The 15 T cell receptor beta chains reported below all come from one sample, sequenced in a study of T cells in Graves' hyperthyroidism and ophthalmopathy. The investigators amplified TCR beta CDR3 regions from RNA transcripts. First-round RT-PCR of the TCR CDR3 relied on the HTBI primer set. MiXCR was run by TCRdb on the multiplex PCR reads, yielding one entry per CDR3 protein. The data contain roughly 420,000 distinct CDR3 sequences, about a sixth of them singletons. The sequenced material came from blood. These receptors were taken from a woman between 18 and 29 years old with Graves' hyperthyroidism.

This clonotype has just a few counts. V gene TRBV14 combines with J gene TRBJ2-1; D not resolved. With 3 bases removed from V and 3 bases from J, the gap between germline ends came to 12 bases. Germline CDR1 reads SGHDN; CDR2 reads FVKESK. This CDR3 region has 15 residues. The CDR3 DNA is TGTGCCAGCAGCCAGGTCACGACCCTCTACAATGAGCAGTTCTTC. Translated, it gives CASSQVTTLYNEQFF.

This clonotype was seen many times. This rearrangement joins TRBV5-1 to TRBJ2-3; TRBD2 matches 15 bases. With 4 bases clipped from V and 7 bases from J, the junction kept 4 bases outside the gene matches. Looked up from germline, CDR1 is SGHRS and CDR2 is YFSETQ. There are 15 residues in the CDR3. Here the CDR3 DNA reads TGCGCCAGCAGCGAAGGACTAGCGGGAGGGTATACGCAGTATTTT. Residues: CASSEGLAGGYTQYF.

The CDR3 DNA reads as TGTGCCAGCAAAAGGGAGGGCACTGAAGCTTTCTTT. This translates into CASKREGTEAFF. The rearrangement links TRBV19 to TRBJ1-1; D is ambiguous. CDR1 is LNHDA, CDR2 SQIVND, per germline (reference sequence). CDR3 length: 12 residues. The V end was cut by 9 bases, the J end by 4 bases, with 12 bases between.

This clonotype occurred many times. V usage is TRBV27 and J usage is TRBJ2-7; weak D call: TRBD1 (6 bases). V shed 0 bases and J shed 0 bases, with 12 bases lying between them. This CDR3 comprises 16 residues. Germline lookup yields CDR1 MNHEY and CDR2 SMNVEV (reference sequence). CDR3 sequence (DNA): TGTGCCAGCAGTTTATCGCAGGGGTTGAGCTCCTACGAGCAGTACTTC. Translated: CASSLSQGLSSYEQYF.

The chain combines TRBV10-3 with TRBJ2-7; 7 bases map to TRBD2. The CDR3 is made up of 13 amino acids. Germline lookup yields CDR1 ENHRY and CDR2 SYGVKD. After removal of 10 bases from V and 3 bases from J, the junction contained 9 bases not matched to a gene. CDR3 coding DNA: TGTGCCAACCGGGGGGAACTCTTCTACGAGCAGTACTTC. Its protein product is CANRGELFYEQYF.

This clonotype was seen a few times. The rearrangement joins TRBV4-3 to TRBJ1-1; 11 bases line up with TRBD1. Germline CDR1 is LGHNA and CDR2 is YSLEER. CDR3 length equals 15 residues. The V segment lost 0 bases and the J segment 5 bases; nucleotides outside the gene matches: 2. The CDR3 protein is CASSQDGTGGTEAFF. In DNA, the CDR3 is TGCGCCAGCAGCCAAGATGGGACAGGGGGTACTGAAGCTTTCTTT.

This clonotype was counted many times. V gene TRBV20-1 combines with J gene TRBJ2-1, with 9 nucleotides matching TRBD1. With V trimmed by 6 bases and J by 9 bases, 9 bases remained unmatched. Germline values: CDR1 DFQATT, CDR2 SNEGSKA (reference sequence). The CDR3 totals 13 residues. CDR3 loop: CSARQGVAAEQFF. DNA for the CDR3: TGCAGTGCCCGACAGGGGGTAGCAGCTGAGCAGTTCTTC.

Turning to this clonotype: A much larger clone is a single base away; this may be a read error. The chain employs TRBV2 and TRBJ2-1, with TRBD2 identical over 9 bases. Losses at the gene ends were 2 bases for V and 2 bases for J; bases not matched to a gene: 4. There are 16 residues in the CDR3. Germline CDR1 is SNHLY and CDR2 is FYNNEI. This CDR3 is CASSENGGGAYNEQFF. In nucleotides, the CDR3 is TGTGCCAGCAGTGAAAACGGCGGGGGGGCCTACAATGAGCAGTTCTTC.

This clonotype was recorded a few times. This chain joins TRBV20-1 and TRBJ2-7; D not certain. Germline V lookup: CDR1 DFQATT, CDR2 SNEGSKA (reference sequence). CDR3 length: 10 residues. The germline V and J ends were trimmed by 6 bases and 4 bases, with 7 bases remaining between them. CDR3 DNA: TGCAGTGCCTCCGAATACGAGCAGTACTTC. This gives the protein CSASEYEQYF.

The table lists this clonotype with many counts. This chain uses TRBV12-3 or TRBV12-4 with TRBJ2-7; TRBD2 agrees at 10 bases. J lost 2 bases, V lost 5 bases, and 3 bases had no gene match. The CDR3 extends over 14 amino acids. The CDR3 DNA is TGTGCCAGCAGTCTACTAGCGGGGACCTACGAGCAGTACTTC. It encodes CASSLLAGTYEQYF.

This clonotype has at least ten counts. The V and J genes are TRBV4-1 and TRBJ1-5, with D maybe TRBD1 (6 bases). The CDR3 has 15 amino acids. Trimming left V 4 bases short and J 0 bases short, with 10 bases between. Looked up from germline, CDR1 is MGHRA and CDR2 is YSYEKL. CDR3: CASSPQGDSNQPQHF. Written as DNA, the CDR3 is TGCGCCAGCAGCCCACAGGGTGATAGCAATCAGCCCCAGCATTTT.

This clonotype was picked up many times. The chain links TRBV7-2 to TRBJ2-1; 13 bases are a match to TRBD2. Germline assignment: CDR1 SGHTA and CDR2 FQGNSA. Unmatched junction bases numbered 18, after V lost 5 bases and J lost 8 bases. This CDR3 is built from 19 residues. The CDR3 is CASSLLPGLAGRYGDEQFF. The CDR3, as DNA: TGTGCCAGCAGCCTACTACCGGGACTAGCGGGGAGGTACGGCGATGAGCAGTTCTTC. Combining the CDR3 with reference TRBV7-2 and TRBJ2-1 gives the whole variable domain GAGVSQSPSNKVTEKGKDVELRCDPISGHTALYWYRQSLGQGLEFLIYFQGNSAPDKSGLPSDRFSAERTGGSVSTLTIQRTQQEDSAVYLCASSLLPGLAGRYGDEQFFGPGTRLTVL.

The rearrangement uses TRBV27 and TRBJ1-2; D gene uncertain. V gave up 11 bases and J gave up 13 bases, with 23 bases separating them. Germline loops: CDR1 MNHEY, CDR2 SMNVEV (reference sequence). There are 12 residues in the CDR3. The CDR3 region has the DNA TGTGCCCGAGGGCTTGGCAGACACCCTCTCACCTTC. Protein: CARGLGRHPLTF.

This clonotype was seen at least ten times. The V gene is TRBV5-1, the J gene TRBJ2-2; 14 bases align to TRBD2. V shed 4 bases and J 3 bases; nucleotides not matched to a gene: 2. The CDR3 spans 16 residues. Germline V gives CDR1 SGHRS, CDR2 YFSETQ. The CDR3 DNA sequence: TGCGCCAGCAGCAGGGGACTAGCGGGAGACACCGGGGAGCTGTTTTTT. Encoded protein: CASSRGLAGDTGELFF.

V usage is TRBV19 and J usage is TRBJ2-1; possibly TRBD1 for D (5 bases). Trimming left V 1 base short and J 7 bases short, with 17 bases between. Germline V gene lookup returns CDR1 LNHDA and CDR2 SQIVND (reference sequence). This CDR3 comprises 16 residues. Here the CDR3 reads CASSIGGRLSTNEQFF. The CDR3 nucleotides read TGTGCCAGTAGTATAGGGGGCCGACTCTCCACAAATGAGCAGTTCTTC.